Listed here is a single T cell receptor beta chain. Its antigen is not known. Regarding treatment: roughly 19 received Ad26.COV2.S at low or high dose, single or two shots; about 5 received placebo; per-sample allocation not given. Day 63 after the first injection of vaccine or placebo was the sampling time. The V gene lost 8 bases and the J gene lost 1 base, with 21 bases spanning the gap. The CDR3 has 16 amino acids. The data were taken from a study of Ad26.COV2.S vaccination and SARS-CoV-2 variants. At the level of the study: Ad26.COV2.S shots went into the muscle once or twice, 56 days apart.

The table came from immunoSEQ multiplex PCR; TCRdb's copy has only in-frame clones and leaves some out. The top ten clones hold approximately 11% of a sample with 300,000 to 350,000 clones, around nine tenths of them seen once. Study-wide points: The analyses of TCR breadth and depth may have understated the size of total T cell responses.

Sequences were derived from peripheral blood, sampled in a trial of Ad26.COV2.S vaccine versus placebo. The rearrangement links TRBV23-1 to TRBJ2-7, with D possibly being TRBD1 or TRBD2 (5 bases each). TRBV23-1 is assigned to the ORF class and has an uncertain function. The receptor's source is a person aged 18 to 65 who received the Ad26.COV2.S COVID-19 vaccine or a placebo. CDR3 protein: CASPMGHRGGSYEQYF. DNA of the CDR3: TGCGCCAGCCCTATGGGCCATCGGGGCGGGTCCTACGAGCAGTACTTC.